The T cell receptor beta chain described here comes from a study of cytomegalovirus exposure and HLA in healthy donors. Study results and caveats: Most CMV-associated TCR beta chains appeared HLA-restricted in a later analysis. In a later analysis, 15,000 to 20,000 TCR beta sequences were associated with HLA alleles at 0.05 false discovery rate. The study listed about 150 cytomegalovirus-associated TCR beta chains.

Note on this clone: The target antigen is unknown.

This PCR relied on a set of 60 Vbeta primers and 13 Jbeta primers. Authors' data handling: Later, 65 million to 90 million unique TCR beta chains were counted in an analysis, and some 11 million of them were shared. The assay was immunoSEQ multiplex PCR, and TCRdb's table has in-frame clones only and misses some. V and J calls and clone size are as listed in that table; D and trimming were resolved from the DNA. There are just over 70,000 clones in the sample; around 70% occur only once, and approximately 10% lies in the top ten. The CDR3 contains 14 residues. Germline V CDR1 and CDR2: MDHEN, SYDVKM. V was trimmed by 4 bases and J by 7 bases, leaving 13 bases between them.

The sequence derives from a human donor in good health. Sequencing input: PBMCs. V is TRBV28 and J is TRBJ2-2; D is unclear. The CDR3 DNA follows: TGTGCCAGCAGTTCTACCAACAGAGACGGGGAGCTGTTTTTT. This encodes CASSSTNRDGELFF.